This T cell receptor beta chain was sequenced during a study of blood T cell repertoires in COVID-19. Study-wide background: From the United States, Italy and Spain came samples of acute and convalescent COVID-19. PBMCs, B-cell-depleted T cells, or T cells provided the cDNA or gDNA that made up the material.

Per the authors' pipeline: Amplification of reference gene primers provided the estimated nucleated cell counts. Measured with immunoSEQ multiplex PCR; TCRdb has only the in-frame clones, and not every one. V, J and clone size reflect that table, while D and trimming were determined from the DNA. This sample carries tens of thousands of clones, more than 75% of them seen once, and the ten largest clones take around 40%. The CDR3 contains 12 residues. The V and J ends lost 5 bases and 3 bases respectively, with 8 bases between them. Germline V CDR1 and CDR2: SGHVS, FQNEAQ. The material sequenced was peripheral blood. The source is a human donor in a cohort sampled during active COVID-19. The V and J genes are TRBV7-8 and TRBJ2-7; tentative D call: TRBD1 (5 bases). Here the CDR3 reads CASSPTDYEQYF. The CDR3 DNA sequence: TGTGCCAGCAGCCCGACAGACTACGAGCAGTACTTC.